This TCR beta chain came from a study of T cell responses to AZD1222 COVID-19 vaccine. The study pooled second doses at about 4 or about 12 weeks. Details on this clone: Its matching antigen is unknown.

Study results and caveats: Unmutated variant regions are reportedly the target of nearly half of TCRs that are spike-specific. Spike regions recognized by vaccine-associated CD4 TCRs spanned the protein, led by 160-218 and 743-854.

Germline CDR1 reads SGHRS; CDR2 reads YFSETQ. This CDR3 is 13 amino acids long. V was clipped by 4 bases and J by 5 bases; unmatched bases: 3. Libraries were prepared by immunoSEQ multiplex PCR; TCRdb keeps only in-frame clonotypes and omits some of them. The sample records about 88,000 clones, roughly nine tenths being singletons. This chain connects TRBV5-1 to TRBJ2-5, with 9 bases lining up with TRBD1. The sequence was collected from an adult who received the AZD1222 COVID-19 vaccine. The sequencing used peripheral blood, collected 28 days after the second AZD1222 dose. CDR3 nucleotide sequence: TGCGCCAGCAGCCGACAGGGGGATGAGACCCAGTACTTC. It yields the protein CASSRQGDETQYF.